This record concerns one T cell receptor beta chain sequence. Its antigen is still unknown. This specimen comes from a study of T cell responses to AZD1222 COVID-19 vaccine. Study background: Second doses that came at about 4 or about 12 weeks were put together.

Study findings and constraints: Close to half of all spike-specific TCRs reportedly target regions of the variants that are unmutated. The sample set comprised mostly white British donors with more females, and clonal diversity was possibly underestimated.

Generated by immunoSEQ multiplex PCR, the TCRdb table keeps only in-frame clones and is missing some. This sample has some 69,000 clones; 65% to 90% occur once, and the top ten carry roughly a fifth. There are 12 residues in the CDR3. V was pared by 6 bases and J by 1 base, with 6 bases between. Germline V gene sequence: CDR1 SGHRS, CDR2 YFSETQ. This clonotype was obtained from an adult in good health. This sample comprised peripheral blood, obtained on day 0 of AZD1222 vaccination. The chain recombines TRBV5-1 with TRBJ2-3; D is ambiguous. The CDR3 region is CASNQGTDTQYF. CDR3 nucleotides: TGCGCCAGCAATCAGGGCACAGATACGCAGTATTTT.